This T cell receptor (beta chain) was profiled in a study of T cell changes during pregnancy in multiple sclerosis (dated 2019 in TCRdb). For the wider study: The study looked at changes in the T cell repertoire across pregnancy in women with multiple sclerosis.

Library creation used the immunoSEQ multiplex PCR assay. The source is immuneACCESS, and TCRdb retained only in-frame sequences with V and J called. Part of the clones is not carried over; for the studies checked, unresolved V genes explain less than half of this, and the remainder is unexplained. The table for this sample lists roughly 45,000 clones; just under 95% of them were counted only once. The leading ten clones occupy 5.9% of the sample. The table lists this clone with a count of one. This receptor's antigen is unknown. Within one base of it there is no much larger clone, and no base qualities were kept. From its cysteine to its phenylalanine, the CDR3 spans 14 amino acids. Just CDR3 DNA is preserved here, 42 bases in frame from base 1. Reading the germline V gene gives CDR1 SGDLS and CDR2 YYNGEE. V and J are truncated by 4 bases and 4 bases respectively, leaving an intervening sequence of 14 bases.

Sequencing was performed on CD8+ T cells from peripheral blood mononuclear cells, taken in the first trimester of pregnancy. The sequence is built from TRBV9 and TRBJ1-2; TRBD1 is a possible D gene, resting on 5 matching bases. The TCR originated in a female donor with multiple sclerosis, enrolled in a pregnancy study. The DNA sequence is TGTGCCAGCAGCCCCTCCGACAGCTCCTATGGCTACACCTTC. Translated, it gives CASSPSDSSYGYTF.